The 12 T cell receptor beta chains given below trace back to one sample, sequenced in a study of OX40 agonist ivuxolimab in advanced cancers. The protocol was immunoSEQ multiplex PCR, while the TCRdb copy is restricted to in-frame clones and leaves out a portion. The sample holds around 39,000 clones, about 88% seen once. Source: CD4+ or CD8+ T cells sorted from blood, taken in a trial of the OX40 agonist ivuxolimab. The receptors here all came from an adult with an advanced solid tumor such as melanoma, head and neck, liver or kidney cancer.

CDR3 bases: TGTGCCAGCAAGGAGGACAGGGGCGGAGGTCAGCCCCAGCATTTT. This translates into CASKEDRGGGQPQHF. The chain couples TRBV2 to TRBJ1-5; 9 positions agree with TRBD1. CDR3 length equals 15 residues. With V trimmed by 7 bases and J by 6 bases, 10 bases remained unmatched. CDR1 and CDR2 from the germline V gene are SNHLY and FYNNEI.

The V call is TRBV7-9, the J call TRBJ2-1; D possibly matches TRBD1 or TRBD2 (5 bases each). The germline gives CDR1 SEHNR, CDR2 FQNEAQ (reference sequence). V lost 5 bases, J lost 7 bases, and 21 bases lay in between. The CDR3 totals 16 residues. The CDR3 bases are TGTGCCAGCAGCCTGGGGGTAGGTGCACTCGGGAATGAGCAGTTCTTC. Its translation is CASSLGVGALGNEQFF. Complete variable domain (other parts from reference TRBV7-9 and TRBJ2-1): DTGVSQNPRHKITKRGQNVTFRCDPISEHNRLYWYRQTLGQGPEFLTYFQNEAQLEKSRLLSDRFSAERPKGSFSTLEIQRTEQGDSAMYLCASSLGVGALGNEQFFGPGTRLTVL.

This clone was picked up one time. V is TRBV6-6 and J is TRBJ1-2, with a weak D call TRBD1 (5 bases). Per the germline V gene, CDR1 is MNHNY and CDR2 is SVGAGI (reference sequence). The CDR3 is 15 residues long. Trimming shortened V by 6 bases and J by 8 bases, and 22 bases separated the two germline ends. CDR3: CASSPIIPQGGGYTF. The CDR3 DNA reads TGTGCCAGCAGCCCAATTATCCCCCAGGGCGGGGGCTACACCTTC.

V and J are TRBV4-1 and TRBJ2-7, with 9 bases matching TRBD2. The junction had 11 bases not matched to a gene; V was cut back by 3 bases and J by 2 bases. The CDR3 loop spans 17 amino acids. Germline values: CDR1 MGHRA, CDR2 YSYEKL. The CDR3: CASSQGSQTSGPYEQYF. The CDR3 DNA reads as TGCGCCAGCAGCCAGGGCTCTCAGACTAGCGGACCCTACGAGCAGTACTTC.

The chain combines TRBV4-1 with TRBJ2-3; unclear D gene. The CDR3 loop spans 12 amino acids. Per the germline V gene, CDR1 is MGHRA and CDR2 is YSYEKL. Trimming left V 1 base short and J 4 bases short, with 3 bases between. The chain's CDR3 is CASSQAADTQYF. The CDR3 DNA follows: TGCGCCAGCAGCCAAGCAGCAGATACGCAGTATTTT.

The chain links TRBV9 to TRBJ1-2; TRBD1 is a possible D gene (5 bases). The CDR3 has 15 residues. Germline assignment: CDR1 SGDLS and CDR2 YYNGEE. The V end lost 4 bases, the J end lost 4 bases, and 17 bases lay between the germline ends. The CDR3 is CASSSQAGQGYGYTF. CDR3 nucleotide sequence: TGTGCCAGCAGCTCCCAGGCAGGGCAGGGCTATGGCTACACCTTC.

The chain has TRBV7-6 and TRBJ2-7, with D perhaps TRBD1 (6 bases). V was cut by 5 bases and J by 0 bases, with 14 bases left in between. Germline V gene data show CDR1 as SGHVS and CDR2 as FNYEAQ. This CDR3 region has 15 residues. DNA for the CDR3: TGTGCCAGCAGCCGTGGGGTACAGGGCTCCTACGAGCAGTACTTC. It codes for CASSRGVQGSYEQYF. The full variable domain, its missing parts supplied by reference TRBV7-6 and TRBJ2-7, is GAGVSQSPRYKVTKRGQDVALRCDPISGHVSLYWYRQALGQGPEFLTYFNYEAQQDKSGLPNDRFSAERPEGSISTLTIQRTEQRDSAMYRCASSRGVQGSYEQYFGPGTRLTVT.

The rearrangement joins TRBV19 to TRBJ1-1, with D tentatively TRBD1 (5 bases). The CDR3 runs 16 residues. Germline-derived CDR1 and CDR2 are LNHDA and SQIVND (reference sequence). The V and J ends lost 4 bases and 5 bases respectively, with 20 bases between them. This CDR3 is CASSTNRQTFGTEAFF. As DNA, the CDR3 is TGTGCCAGTAGTACTAATCGACAGACCTTTGGGACTGAAGCTTTCTTT.

The chain joins TRBV27 to TRBJ2-2; D gene unclear. Germline V CDR1 and CDR2: MNHEY, SMNVEV (reference sequence). V shed 6 bases and J shed 4 bases, with 9 bases lying between them. CDR3 size: 13 residues. The CDR3 loop is CASRERFTGELFF. The CDR3 DNA follows: TGTGCCAGCAGAGAGCGTTTCACCGGGGAGCTGTTTTTT.

This rearrangement joins TRBV30 to TRBJ1-2; 8 bases line up with TRBD1. Germline lookup yields CDR1 GTSNPN and CDR2 SVGIG (reference sequence). V trimming: 1 base; J trimming: 2 bases; junction bases outside the gene matches: 9. The CDR3 length is 16 residues. CDR3 bases: TGTGCCTGGAGTGCCCAGCCGGACAGGGAGAACTATGGCTACACCTTC. This codes for CAWSAQPDRENYGYTF.

The chain couples TRBV5-1 to TRBJ1-2; D uncertain. Trimming cost V 7 bases and J 2 bases, with 12 bases left between them. CDR3 length: 13 amino acids. CDR1 is SGHRS, CDR2 YFSETQ, per germline. The CDR3 here is CASLGAGNYGYTF. The CDR3 bases are TGCGCCAGCCTGGGTGCCGGAAACTATGGCTACACCTTC.

V and J are TRBV6-1 and TRBJ1-2; D unclear. CDR1 and CDR2 (germline): MNHNS, SASEGT. The CDR3 is made up of 10 amino acids. V lost 8 bases, J lost 2 bases, and 3 bases lay in between. Here the CDR3 DNA reads TGTGCCAGCCGAAACTATGGCTACACCTTC. Its translation: CASRNYGYTF.